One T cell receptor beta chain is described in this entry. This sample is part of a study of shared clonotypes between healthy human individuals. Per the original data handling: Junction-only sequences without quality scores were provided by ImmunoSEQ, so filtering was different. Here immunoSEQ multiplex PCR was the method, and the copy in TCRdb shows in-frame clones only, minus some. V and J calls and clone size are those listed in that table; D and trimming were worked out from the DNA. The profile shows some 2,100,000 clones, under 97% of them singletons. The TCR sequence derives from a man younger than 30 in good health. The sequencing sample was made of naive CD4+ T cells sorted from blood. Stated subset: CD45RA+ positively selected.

The DNA for the CDR3 is TGTGCCAGCAGCCGGGGACAGGGAAACTATGGCTACACCTTC. Protein sequence: CASSRGQGNYGYTF. This rearrangement joins TRBV6-6 to TRBJ1-2, with TRBD1 identical over 9 bases. The CDR3 is 14 amino acids. Looked up from germline, CDR1 is MNHNY and CDR2 is SVGAGI (reference sequence). The ends lost 6 bases at V and 2 bases at J; junction bases unmatched: 4.